The T cell receptor (beta chain) under discussion was sequenced for a study of Ad26.COV2.S vaccination and SARS-CoV-2 variants. Study-wide context: Intramuscularly, Ad26.COV2.S was given either once or twice, 56 days apart. The study's findings and limits: Measures of TCR breadth and depth may have fallen short of total T cell responses.

The treatment here: roughly 19 received Ad26.COV2.S at low or high dose, single or two shots; roughly five received placebo; per-sample allocation not given. Material that was analyzed had been drawn on day 63 after the first vaccine or placebo injection. This person who donated was an adult of 18-55 years in Boston. Immunization relied on an Ad26 vector, which expressed Wuhan-strain SARS-CoV-2 spike. This clone was counted only a few times. The antigen is unknown. Some clones are missing from TCRdb's copy, which holds only in-frame ones; the method was immunoSEQ multiplex PCR. The sample yields about 440,000 clones, 80% to 95% seen once. The receptor was isolated from a person aged 18-65 years who received the Ad26.COV2.S COVID-19 vaccine or a placebo. The source was peripheral blood, collected in a trial of Ad26.COV2.S vaccine versus placebo.

The CDR3 sequence is CASSELTDNLVSYEQYF. The CDR3 nucleotides are TGTGCCAGCAGTGAACTAACAGACAACCTCGTTTCCTACGAGCAGTACTTC. V and J are TRBV25-1 and TRBJ2-7; D remains ambiguous. The germline V gene has CDR1 MGHDK and CDR2 SYGVNS. V shed 2 bases and J shed 1 base, with 18 bases lying between them. The CDR3 consists of 17 residues.